This T cell receptor (beta chain) was obtained from a study of vaccination effects on CD4 cells after COVID-19. General study results and limits: Clones that were induced by infection or by vaccine showed marked contraction late after vaccination.

Remarks on this clone: Its target is unknown.

Before sequencing took place, the ViraFEST assay used viral peptide pools to expand antigen-specific CD4+ T cells. Cultured cells yielded isolated CD4+ T cells after 10 days. Each vaccine recipient was nucleocapsid antibody negative and had no prior SARS-CoV-2 infection. TCRdb's table, derived via immunoSEQ multiplex PCR, lists solely in-frame clones and lacks some. The data contain tens of thousands of clones, approximately 74% of them singletons. V lost 4 bases to trimming and J lost 5 bases, with 9 bases between them. Germline CDR1 SGHRS, CDR2 YFSETQ. The CDR3 runs to 12 residues. The sequenced sample was CD4+ T cells from PBMCs cultured with HCoV-NL63 spike peptides, obtained before COVID-19 vaccination. The chain is built from TRBV5-1 and TRBJ2-5, with D possibly called TRBD1 or TRBD2 (5 bases each). This sequence originates from a human donor who received a COVID-19 vaccine. The chain's CDR3 is CASSRGRETQYF. DNA for the CDR3: TGCGCCAGCAGCCGGGGCAGGGAGACCCAGTACTTC.